These 25 T cell receptor beta chains share one sample of origin, sequenced in a study of immune evolution from preneoplasia to lung adenocarcinoma. Method: immunoSEQ multiplex PCR; TCRdb's copy keeps in-frame clones and lacks some. This sample yields 8,500 to 13,000 clones, of which roughly four fifths are seen a single time; around 3.5% belongs to the top ten. The sample was FFPE minimally invasive lung adenocarcinoma tissue. All receptors come from a person between 65 and 79 years old with lung adenocarcinoma.

The CDR3: CASSVPGRSTDTQYF. As DNA, the CDR3 is TGTGCCAGCAGCGTACCGGGACGGAGCACAGATACGCAGTATTTT. This chain joins TRBV6-6 and TRBJ2-3, with D tentatively TRBD1 or TRBD2 (5 bases each). This CDR3 has 15 residues. Trimming took off 6 bases at V and 0 bases at J, with 13 bases between the two ends. Germline-derived CDR1 and CDR2 are MNHNY and SVGAGI (reference sequence).

CDR3 region: CASSLAGTKTETQYF. The CDR3 nucleotides are TGTGCCAGCAGCTTGGCCGGGACAAAAACGGAGACCCAGTACTTC. The genes are TRBV5-4 and TRBJ2-5; maybe TRBD1 (6 bases). Trimming took 0 bases from V and 5 from J, leaving 14 bases between them. Germline CDR1 SGHNT, CDR2 YYREEE (reference sequence). The CDR3 extends over 15 amino acids.

The chain has TRBV5-4 and TRBJ2-6; D perhaps matches TRBD1 (6 bases). Germline values: CDR1 SGHNT, CDR2 YYREEE (reference sequence). V was pared by 7 bases and J by 0 bases, with 11 bases between. This CDR3 is 15 amino acids long. For the CDR3, the DNA is TGTGCCAGCCGGCGACAGGACTCTGGGGCCAACGTCCTGACTTTC. Translating gives CASRRQDSGANVLTF.

The J gene is TRBJ1-2, the V gene TRBV2, with D uncertain. The V gene lost 2 bases and the J gene lost 5 bases, with 9 bases spanning the gap. The CDR3 length is 13 residues. The germline V gene has CDR1 SNHLY and CDR2 FYNNEI. The CDR3: CASSERQQYGYTF. The CDR3 DNA reads TGTGCCAGCAGTGAACGTCAGCAGTATGGCTACACCTTC.

The J gene is TRBJ2-7, the V gene TRBV19; TRBD1 agrees at 9 bases. CDR3 length: 16 residues. V trimming: 5 bases; J trimming: 3 bases; junction bases outside the gene matches: 11. CDR1 LNHDA and CDR2 SQIVND come from the germline V gene (reference sequence). CDR3 DNA: TGTGCCAGTAGTCCGATAACAGGGGGCGCGAGCTACGAGCAGTACTTC. It encodes CASSPITGGASYEQYF.

V and J are TRBV20-1 and TRBJ1-1; D is unresolved. With 3 bases removed from V and 6 bases from J, the gap between germline ends came to 2 bases. Germline loops: CDR1 DFQATT, CDR2 SNEGSKA (reference sequence). This CDR3 contains 9 residues. The CDR3 is CSASPEAFF. The DNA of the CDR3 is TGCAGTGCTAGTCCTGAAGCTTTCTTT.

This chain uses TRBV6-5 with TRBJ2-7, with D unclear. The CDR3 runs to 14 residues. CDR1 is MNHEY and CDR2 is SVGAGI in the germline V gene. The V and J ends lost 4 bases and 2 bases respectively, with 12 bases between them. CDR3 amino acids: CASSFSPLAYEQYF. The CDR3 DNA is TGTGCCAGCAGTTTTTCGCCTTTGGCCTACGAGCAGTACTTC.

The chain carries TRBV7-3 and TRBJ2-2; 12 bases align to TRBD1. Germline V gene data show CDR1 as SGHTA and CDR2 as FQGTGA. V trimming: 1 base; J trimming: 4 bases; junction bases outside the gene matches: 10. There are 19 residues in the CDR3. As DNA, the CDR3 is TGTGCCAGCAGCTTAATGCCCCCCGGGACAGGGGGCGGCACCGGGGAGCTGTTTTTT. It is translated as CASSLMPPGTGGGTGELFF.

J is TRBJ1-5 and V is TRBV11-2; unclear D gene. This CDR3 spans 13 amino acids. With 0 bases removed from V and 5 bases from J, the gap between germline ends came to 5 bases. Germline V CDR1 and CDR2: SGHAT, FQNNGV. CDR3: CASSLEFDQPQHF. In DNA, the CDR3 is TGTGCCAGCAGCTTAGAGTTTGATCAGCCCCAGCATTTT.

The gene calls are TRBV29-1 and TRBJ2-5; D is possibly TRBD2 (6 bases). The J call is doubtful: the DNA matches TRBJ2-7 better. Germline V CDR1 and CDR2: SQVTM, ANQGSEA. The CDR3 consists of 11 residues. The CDR3 spells CSVGLDNEQYF. CDR3 coding DNA: TGCAGCGTGGGACTGGATAACGAGCAGTACTTC.

This clone came up a few times. V gene TRBV7-9 combines with J gene TRBJ1-2; D may be TRBD1 (6 bases). This CDR3 comprises 13 residues. Trimming removed 5 bases from V and 8 bases from J, with 15 bases in between. The germline V gene has CDR1 SEHNR and CDR2 FQNEAQ (reference sequence). The CDR3 coding sequence is TGTGCCAGCAGCCTGGGGGACATTCGGGGCTACACCTTC. Amino acids: CASSLGDIRGYTF.

The CDR3 bases are TGTGCCAGCAGCGTAGCCCCCACAGGCGAGCAGTACTTC. Protein: CASSVAPTGEQYF. This rearrangement joins TRBV9 to TRBJ2-7; D might be TRBD1 (5 bases). Germline-derived CDR1 and CDR2 are SGDLS and YYNGEE. This CDR3 contains 13 residues. V lost 0 bases and J lost 6, with 10 bases in between.

This chain connects TRBV4-1 to TRBJ1-5, with 9 bases aligning to TRBD1. V lost 0 bases to trimming and J lost 10 bases; unmatched junction nucleotides: 7. Germline V gives CDR1 MGHRA, CDR2 YSYEKL. The CDR3 loop spans 15 amino acids. CDR3 loop: CASSQDRTGVSPQHF. The CDR3 DNA sequence: TGCGCCAGCAGCCAAGATAGGACAGGGGTCAGTCCCCAGCATTTT.

The chain joins TRBV5-5 to TRBJ1-2; D is ambiguous. The CDR3 consists of 15 residues. The V end lost 1 base, the J end lost 4 bases, and 14 bases lay between the germline ends. Per germline, CDR1 SGHKS and CDR2 YYEKEE (reference sequence). Here the CDR3 DNA reads TGTGCCAGCAGCTTGTCCTGGCAGCTATTCTATGGCTACACCTTC. It yields the protein CASSLSWQLFYGYTF.

V gene TRBV5-6 combines with J gene TRBJ2-7; the D gene is possibly TRBD2 (6 bases). Germline CDR1 and CDR2: SGHDT and YYEEEE. The CDR3 extends over 15 amino acids. Trimming shortened V by 4 bases and J by 0 bases, and 14 bases separated the two germline ends. The CDR3 protein is CASSRSGGLSYEQYF. CDR3 bases: TGTGCCAGCAGCCGATCCGGGGGACTCTCCTACGAGCAGTACTTC.

CDR3 sequence reads: CASSFTGPNQPQHF. For the CDR3, the DNA is TGTGCCAGCAGTTTCACAGGGCCTAATCAGCCCCAGCATTTT. The chain links TRBV27 to TRBJ1-5; a possible D gene is TRBD1 (6 bases). The CDR3 has 14 amino acids. The germline CDR1 and CDR2 sequences are MNHEY and SMNVEV (reference sequence). V lost 3 bases, J lost 4 bases, and 10 bases lay in between.

The CDR3 protein is CAWSVSSGRTQAQYF. The CDR3, as DNA: TGTGCCTGGAGTGTATCTAGCGGGAGAACCCAGGCGCAGTATTTT. The V and J genes are TRBV30 and TRBJ2-3; 10 bases fit TRBD2. The V gene's germline CDR1 is GTSNPN and CDR2 SVGIG (reference sequence). The ends lost 0 bases at V and 10 bases at J; junction bases unmatched: 10. This CDR3 is 15 amino acids long.

This clone was seen only a few times. The same CDR3 arises from other DNA sequences in this sample as well. V usage is TRBV7-3 and J usage is TRBJ2-1; no definite D call. CDR1 is SGHTA and CDR2 is FQGTGA in the germline V gene. V was trimmed by 5 bases and J by 0 bases, leaving 11 bases between them. The CDR3 is made up of 15 amino acids. The CDR3 region has the DNA TGTGCCAGCAGCCCAGCCCCGAGCTCCTACAATGAGCAGTTCTTC. It is translated as CASSPAPSSYNEQFF.

This chain links TRBV29-1 with TRBJ2-6; D gene ambiguous. The CDR3 sequence is 15 residues long. Germline-derived CDR1 and CDR2 are SQVTM and ANQGSEA. The ends were cut back, 4 bases at V and 0 bases at J, with 10 bases in the middle. CDR3 in amino acids: CSVVDPNSGANVLTF. CDR3 nucleotide sequence: TGCAGCGTTGTGGACCCGAACTCTGGGGCCAACGTCCTGACTTTC. The full variable domain, rest sourced from reference TRBV29-1 and TRBJ2-6, is SAVISQKPSRDICQRGTSLTIQCQVDSQVTMMFWYRQQPGQSLTLIATANQGSEATYESGFVIDKFPISRPNLTFSTLTVSNMSPEDSSIYLCSVVDPNSGANVLTFGAGSRLTVL.

The chain employs TRBV2 and TRBJ1-1; possibly TRBD1 for D (5 bases). V gave up 4 bases and J gave up 2 bases, with 11 bases separating them. Germline assignment: CDR1 SNHLY and CDR2 FYNNEI. CDR3 length: 14 amino acids. The CDR3 region is CASSVGRGNTEAFF. DNA of the CDR3: TGTGCCAGCAGTGTGGGGAGGGGCAACACTGAAGCTTTCTTT.

The chain has TRBV5-4 and TRBJ2-5; D call uncertain. This CDR3 contains 11 residues. Between the trimmed V and J ends, which lost 4 bases and 2 bases, there was a span of 3 bases. Germline V gene data show CDR1 as SGHNT and CDR2 as YYREEE (reference sequence). CDR3 region: CASSQQETQYF. The CDR3 nucleotides read TGTGCCAGCAGCCAACAAGAGACCCAGTACTTC.

The chain has TRBV29-1 and TRBJ2-7; D perhaps matches TRBD2 (6 bases). The length of the CDR3 is 13 residues. Per the germline V gene, CDR1 is SQVTM and CDR2 is ANQGSEA. Trimming cost V 6 bases and J 0 bases, with 12 bases left between them. The CDR3 DNA reads as TGCAGCGTGTTGTGGGGACTCTCCTACGAGCAGTACTTC. It specifies CSVLWGLSYEQYF.

V is TRBV29-1 and J is TRBJ2-1; 7 bases align to TRBD1. Germline values: CDR1 SQVTM, CDR2 ANQGSEA. With V trimmed by 8 bases and J by 4 bases, 8 bases remained unmatched. The CDR3 length is 13 residues. In DNA, the CDR3 is TGCAGCCTATGGACAGGCTCTTACAATGAGCAGTTCTTC. The encoded protein is CSLWTGSYNEQFF.

The genes are TRBV28 and TRBJ1-3; 9 bases are shared with TRBD1. The germline gives CDR1 MDHEN, CDR2 SYDVKM. CDR3 length equals 15 residues. V lost 7 bases and J lost 3; bases outside the gene matches: 7. The CDR3: CASTPGTGFGNTIYF. CDR3 sequence (DNA): TGTGCCAGCACCCCAGGGACAGGGTTTGGAAACACCATATATTTT.

The chain couples TRBV7-2 to TRBJ1-3, with TRBD1 matching over 7 bases. Trimming cost V 3 bases and J 4 bases; bases outside gene matches: 0. Germline V gene data show CDR1 as SGHTA and CDR2 as FQGNSA. The CDR3 contains 13 residues. CDR3 bases: TGTGCCAGCAGCTTGGACAGGGGAAACACCATATATTTT. The encoded protein is CASSLDRGNTIYF.